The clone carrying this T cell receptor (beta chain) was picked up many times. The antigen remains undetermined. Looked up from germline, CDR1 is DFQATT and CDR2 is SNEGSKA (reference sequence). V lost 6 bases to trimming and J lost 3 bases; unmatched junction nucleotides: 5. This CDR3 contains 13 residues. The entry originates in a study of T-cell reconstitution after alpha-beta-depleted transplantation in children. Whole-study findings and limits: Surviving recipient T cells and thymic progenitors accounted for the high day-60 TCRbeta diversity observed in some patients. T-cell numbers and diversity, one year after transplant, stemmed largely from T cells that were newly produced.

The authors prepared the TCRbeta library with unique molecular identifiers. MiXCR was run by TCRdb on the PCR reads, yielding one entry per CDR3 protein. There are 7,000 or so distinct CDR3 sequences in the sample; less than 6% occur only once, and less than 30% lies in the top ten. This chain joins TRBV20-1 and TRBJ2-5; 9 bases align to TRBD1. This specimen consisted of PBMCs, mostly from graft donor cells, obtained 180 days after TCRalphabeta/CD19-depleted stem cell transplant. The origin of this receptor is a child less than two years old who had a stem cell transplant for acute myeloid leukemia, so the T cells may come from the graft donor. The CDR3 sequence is CSASGQGKETQYF. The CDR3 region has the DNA TGCAGTGCGTCCGGACAGGGGAAAGAGACCCAGTACTTC.